This is a list of T cell receptor beta chains from one sample in a study of T cells after yellow fever vaccination. TCRdb reanalysed the 5' RACE reads using MiXCR and keeps one entry per CDR3 protein. In the table there are 400,000 or so distinct CDR3 sequences, roughly a sixth of which are singletons. Sequenced here: PBMCs, sampled before the yellow fever booster vaccination. Receptors originate from a man aged 18-30 years who received the YFV17D yellow fever vaccine. The CDR3 runs from the conserved cysteine through the conserved F or W. A D gene is named only where the DNA matches it firmly. A clone size is listed for some rows: how often the clone was seen (once, few, many), or a class if it is expanded.

-,TRBV18,17,TRBD1,TRBJ2-2,CASSPPGQGANTGELFF,TGTGCCAGCTCACCACCGGGACAGGGGGCAAACACCGGGGAGCTGTTTTTT
many,TRBV7-8,14,-,TRBJ2-1,CASSPRDRYNEQFF,TGTGCCAGCAGCCCCCGGGACCGATACAATGAGCAGTTCTTC
-,TRBV11-2,15,-,TRBJ2-3,CASSLDVPRTDTQYF,TGTGCCAGCAGCTTAGATGTACCGCGCACAGATACGCAGTATTTT
few,TRBV24-1,15,TRBD2,TRBJ2-1,CATSEGLAGRNEQFF,TGTGCCACCAGTGAAGGGCTAGCGGGGCGCAATGAGCAGTTCTTC
few,TRBV6-6,15,-,TRBJ2-1,CASSYAPQGGDEQFF,TGTGCCAGCAGTTACGCTCCCCAGGGGGGCGATGAGCAGTTCTTC
-,TRBV10-3,11,-,TRBJ2-2,CATRGVGELFF,TGTGCCACCAGGGGGGTCGGGGAGCTGTTTTTT
-,TRBV12-3/TRBV12-4,14,-,TRBJ1-5,CASSLGDNNQPQHF,TGTGCCAGCAGTCTTGGGGACAACAATCAGCCCCAGCATTTT
few,TRBV7-2,15,TRBD2,TRBJ2-3,CASRRTSGRSDTQYF,TGTGCCAGCAGGCGGACTAGCGGGCGATCAGATACGCAGTATTTT
-,TRBV5-1,13,-,TRBJ1-1,CASSLLSNTEAFF,TGCGCCAGCAGCTTGTTATCGAACACTGAAGCTTTCTTT
-,TRBV5-5,15,TRBD2,TRBJ2-5,CASSLLWEGGETQYF,TGTGCCAGCAGCTTGTTGTGGGAGGGCGGGGAGACCCAGTACTTC
few,TRBV27,14,-,TRBJ2-1,CASSLNRAYNEQFF,TGTGCCAGCAGTTTAAACAGGGCTTACAATGAGCAGTTCTTC
few,TRBV7-2,13,TRBD2,TRBJ2-1,CASSPSGGREQFF,TGTGCCAGCAGCCCTAGCGGGGGTAGGGAGCAGTTCTTC
many,TRBV25-1,16,-,TRBJ1-1,CASSEGSRNMNTEAFF,TGTGCCAGCAGTGAAGGCTCGAGGAATATGAACACTGAAGCTTTCTTT
-,TRBV5-1,14,TRBD2,TRBJ2-7,CASSRGGDSHEQYF,TGCGCCAGCAGCCGGGGGGGCGACAGCCACGAGCAGTACTTC
-,TRBV4-1,18,TRBD1,TRBJ2-3,CASSQVGWTGSGTDTQYF,TGCGCCAGCAGCCAAGTGGGTTGGACAGGGAGTGGAACAGATACGCAGTATTTT
-,TRBV5-1,15,-,TRBJ1-2,CASSYHGVLDYGYTF,TGCGCCAGCAGCTATCACGGGGTGCTGGACTATGGCTACACCTTC
-,TRBV7-2,13,-,TRBJ2-7,CASSMGRNYEQYF,TGTGCCAGCTCGATGGGGAGAAACTACGAGCAGTACTTC
-,TRBV9,16,TRBD1,TRBJ1-5,CASSLGTGGGNQPQHF,TGTGCCAGCAGCCTAGGGACAGGGGGCGGCAATCAGCCCCAGCATTTT
-,TRBV6-1,12,-,TRBJ2-3,CASSEATDTQYF,TGTGCCAGCAGTGAAGCTACAGATACGCAGTATTTT
few,TRBV12-3/TRBV12-4,16,TRBD2,TRBJ2-4,CASSPGIGGDKNIQYF,TGTGCCAGCAGTCCCGGGATCGGGGGGGACAAAAACATTCAGTACTTC
-,TRBV11-2,18,TRBD2,TRBJ2-3,CASSYLAGGLSSTDTQYF,TGTGCCAGCAGCTACTTAGCGGGGGGGCTTTCCAGCACAGATACGCAGTATTTT
few,TRBV7-2,14,-,TRBJ2-6,CASSLGGTVGVLTF,TGTGCCAGCAGCTTAGGGGGAACTGTGGGCGTCCTGACTTTC
-,TRBV12-3/TRBV12-4,13,-,TRBJ2-7,CASSFTTSYEQYF,TGTGCCAGCAGTTTTACAACCTCCTACGAGCAGTACTTC
few,TRBV3-1,14,-,TRBJ2-6,CATSRVAGANVLTF,TGTGCCACAAGTAGGGTAGCTGGGGCCAACGTCCTGACTTTC
-,TRBV5-1,14,-,TRBJ2-3,CASSLDSEWDTQYF,TGCGCCAGCAGCTTGGATTCCGAGTGGGATACGCAGTATTTT
-,TRBV20-1,15,-,TRBJ2-6,CSARDLATGANVLTF,TGCAGTGCTAGAGATTTAGCAACTGGGGCCAACGTCCTGACTTTC
-,TRBV4-3,14,-,TRBJ1-1,CASSQARAGTEAFF,TGCGCCAGCAGCCAAGCTAGGGCTGGGACTGAAGCTTTCTTT
-,TRBV7-9,14,-,TRBJ2-5,CASSDAVAGETQYF,TGTGCCAGCAGCGACGCCGTGGCAGGAGAGACCCAGTACTTC
few,TRBV20-1,12,-,TRBJ1-1,CSAGRGNTEAFF,TGCAGTGCCGGGAGGGGTAACACTGAAGCTTTCTTT
medium-sized,TRBV24-1,14,-,TRBJ2-5,CATSGWGEEETQYF,TGTGCCACCAGCGGATGGGGGGAGGAAGAGACCCAGTACTTC
-,TRBV7-8,14,-,TRBJ1-6,CASSLTDRGSPLHF,TGTGCCAGCAGCTTGACAGATAGGGGCTCACCCCTCCACTTT
-,TRBV6-5,13,-,TRBJ2-1,CASSYSTGNEQFF,TGTGCCAGCAGTTACTCGACGGGGAATGAGCAGTTCTTC
-,TRBV28,12,-,TRBJ1-1,CATVYGNTEAFF,TGTGCCACCGTGTACGGGAACACTGAAGCTTTCTTT
many,TRBV7-2,13,TRBD1,TRBJ1-4,CASSSRGQQKLFF,TGTGCCAGCAGCTCAAGGGGACAGCAAAAACTGTTTTTT
-,TRBV30,16,TRBD2,TRBJ2-5,CAWSLLGDSGGRTQYF,TGTGCCTGGAGTTTACTCGGGGATAGCGGGGGTCGGACCCAGTACTTC
-,TRBV20-1,14,TRBD1,TRBJ1-5,CSARRGQGNQPQHF,TGCAGTGCCCGACGGGGACAGGGCAATCAGCCCCAGCATTTT
-,TRBV7-2,16,TRBD1,TRBJ2-5,CASSPQGASVVETQYF,TGTGCCAGCAGCCCACAGGGGGCCTCGGTGGTGGAGACCCAGTACTTC
few,TRBV7-7,14,-,TRBJ2-5,CASSFSTTIETQYF,TGTGCCAGCAGCTTCTCGACCACGATAGAGACCCAGTACTTC
few,TRBV6-1,14,-,TRBJ2-5,CASSERRSGETQYF,TGTGCCAGCAGTGAACGCAGGTCGGGAGAGACCCAGTACTTC
few,TRBV27,14,-,TRBJ2-1,CASSTLTGDNEQFF,TGTGCCAGCAGTACCCTAACCGGGGACAATGAGCAGTTCTTC
-,TRBV27,14,-,TRBJ2-7,CASSLQGSGGEQYF,TGTGCCAGCAGTCTCCAGGGGTCGGGGGGCGAGCAGTACTTC
few,TRBV6-6,13,-,TRBJ1-2,CASSREGVGGYTF,TGTGCCAGCAGTCGGGAGGGGGTTGGTGGCTACACCTTC
-,TRBV7-2,12,-,TRBJ2-3,CASSWPADTQYF,TGTGCCAGCAGCTGGCCCGCGGATACGCAGTATTTT
-,TRBV5-1,14,-,TRBJ1-1,CASSPYRVHTEAFF,TGCGCCAGCAGCCCCTACAGGGTGCACACTGAAGCTTTCTTT
once,TRBV11-3,16,-,TRBJ2-2,CASSPQGLGVSGELFF,TGTGCCAGCAGCCCACAGGGTCTAGGGGTTTCCGGGGAGCTGTTTTTT
few,TRBV12-3/TRBV12-4,13,-,TRBJ1-5,CASIGSVGQPQHF,TGTGCCAGCATTGGGTCAGTTGGCCAGCCCCAGCATTTT
few,TRBV7-7,15,-,TRBJ2-5,CASSSRWGLEETQYF,TGTGCTAGCAGCAGCCGATGGGGATTGGAGGAGACCCAGTACTTC
once,TRBV7-6,14,-,TRBJ1-4,CASSLEAEDEKLFF,TGTGCCAGCAGCTTAGAGGCAGAAGATGAAAAACTGTTTTTT
few,TRBV4-3,15,TRBD1,TRBJ2-1,CASTVDRATYNEQFF,TGCGCCAGCACTGTGGACAGGGCCACCTACAATGAGCAGTTCTTC
-,TRBV7-9,15,-,TRBJ2-1,CASSLGLQMHNEQFF,TGTGCCAGCAGCTTAGGACTGCAGATGCACAATGAGCAGTTCTTC
few,TRBV6-6,14,-,TRBJ2-4,CASIYSWNPGIQYF,TGTGCCAGCATTTACTCTTGGAACCCGGGGATTCAGTACTTC
few,TRBV7-3,18,TRBD1,TRBJ2-1,CASSSQGDRGHPYNEQFF,TGTGCCAGCAGCTCCCAGGGAGACAGGGGTCATCCATACAATGAGCAGTTCTTC
few,TRBV6-6,14,-,TRBJ2-7,CASTPLQGINEQYF,TGTGCCAGCACCCCGTTACAGGGCATAAACGAGCAGTACTTC
-,TRBV12-3/TRBV12-4,15,TRBD2,TRBJ2-1,CASRRTSGQNNEQFF,TGTGCCAGCAGGCGGACTAGCGGACAAAACAATGAGCAGTTCTTC
-,TRBV18,15,-,TRBJ1-3,CASSPPGIFGNTIYF,TGTGCCAGCTCACCACCCGGGATTTTTGGAAACACCATATATTTT
few,TRBV6-5,13,-,TRBJ1-2,CASSGSGANGYTF,TGTGCCAGCAGTGGGTCCGGGGCCAATGGCTACACCTTC
-,TRBV5-1,15,TRBD1,TRBJ2-7,CASSSGGTGNYEQYF,TGCGCCAGCAGCTCGGGCGGGACAGGGAACTACGAGCAGTACTTC
few,TRBV7-6,12,-,TRBJ2-7,CASSEGTGPQYF,TGTGCCAGCAGCGAAGGGACGGGCCCGCAGTACTTC
-,TRBV4-1,17,TRBD1,TRBJ1-2,CASSPWTGGTGGYGYTF,TGCGCCAGCAGCCCCTGGACAGGGGGAACGGGAGGCTATGGCTACACCTTC